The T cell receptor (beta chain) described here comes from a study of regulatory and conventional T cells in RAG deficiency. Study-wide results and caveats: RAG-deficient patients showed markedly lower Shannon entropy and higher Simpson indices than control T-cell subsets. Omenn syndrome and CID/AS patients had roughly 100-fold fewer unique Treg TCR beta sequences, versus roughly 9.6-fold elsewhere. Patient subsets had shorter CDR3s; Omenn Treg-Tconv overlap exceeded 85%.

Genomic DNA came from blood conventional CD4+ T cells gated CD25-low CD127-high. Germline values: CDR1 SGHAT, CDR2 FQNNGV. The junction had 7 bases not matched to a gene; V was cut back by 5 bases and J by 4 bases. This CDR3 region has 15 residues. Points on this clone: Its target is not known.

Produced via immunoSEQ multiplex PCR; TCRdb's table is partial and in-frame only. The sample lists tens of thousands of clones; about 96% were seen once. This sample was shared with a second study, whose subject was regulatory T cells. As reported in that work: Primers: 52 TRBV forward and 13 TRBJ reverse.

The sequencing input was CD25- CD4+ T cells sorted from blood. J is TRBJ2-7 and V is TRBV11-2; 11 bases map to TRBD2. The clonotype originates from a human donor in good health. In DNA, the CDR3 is TGTGCCAGCAGCGTGCTAGCGGGGGGTCCTTACGAGCAGTACTTC. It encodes CASSVLAGGPYEQYF.